This TCR beta chain was sequenced for a study of shared clonotypes between healthy human individuals. Notes on the study in general: Researchers sampled blood only, noting tissue repertoires likely differ. Around 5% was the fraction of naive CD4 clonotypes found shared across a few donors.

With respect to this clone: Its antigen remains unknown.

Libraries were prepared by immunoSEQ multiplex PCR; TCRdb keeps only in-frame clonotypes and omits some of them. The sample shows under 1 million clones, 96% of them seen only once. V lost 1 base and J lost 2; bases outside the gene matches: 7. The germline V gene encodes CDR1 SGHTA and CDR2 FQGNSA. This CDR3 contains 17 residues. Only CD45RO-negative cells positively selected for CCR7 counted as naive CD8 cells, so terminally differentiated effector memory CD45RA+ cells were excluded. The sequenced sample consisted of naive CD8+ T cells sorted from blood. The chain is built from TRBV7-2 and TRBJ2-5; TRBD2 matches 10 bases. This TCR came from a man aged 30 to 45 in good health. CDR3 region: CASSLVVSGRGQETQYF. CDR3 nucleotides: TGTGCCAGCAGCTTAGTCGTAAGCGGGAGGGGGCAAGAGACCCAGTACTTC.